These 18 T cell receptor beta chains were all obtained from the same sample, sequenced in a study of response to subunit inactivated influenza vaccine. TCRdb re-derived calls from the RT-PCR reads in MiXCR, one entry per CDR3 protein. Of 550,000 to 800,000 distinct CDR3 sequences in the sample, around a sixth were seen once. Sequences were derived from PBMCs from blood, sampled roughly 13 days after vaccination. These receptors originate from a man aged 45-65 years who received an inactivated influenza vaccine.

The CDR3 here is CASSPRQGYEQFF. CDR3 DNA sequence: TGTGCCAGCAGCCCCCGACAGGGCTATGAGCAGTTCTTC. This rearrangement joins TRBV7-2 to TRBJ2-1; 7 nucleotides match TRBD1. The trim removed 5 bases at V and 8 bases at J, leaving 6 bases unmatched. The germline V gene has CDR1 SGHTA and CDR2 FQGNSA. The CDR3 contains 13 residues.

This clonotype occurred many times. This chain connects TRBV5-1 to TRBJ2-3; TRBD2 matches at 9 bases. Germline values: CDR1 SGHRS, CDR2 YFSETQ. V was pared by 4 bases and J by 4 bases, with 4 bases of the junction left unmatched. The CDR3 totals 14 residues. The CDR3 here is CASSSGGPPDTQYF. CDR3 nucleotides: TGCGCCAGCAGCAGCGGGGGGCCCCCAGATACGCAGTATTTT.

The sample holds a few counts of this clonotype. The chain recombines TRBV5-6 with TRBJ2-3; no firm D call. V lost 4 bases, J lost 2 bases, and 14 bases lay in between. The CDR3 is 15 residues long. Germline CDR1 SGHDT, CDR2 YYEEEE. The CDR3 reads CASSPAERYTDTQYF. CDR3 in DNA: TGTGCCAGCAGCCCCGCCGAAAGATACACAGATACGCAGTATTTT.

This clonotype was detected ten times or more. The chain employs TRBV7-3 and TRBJ2-1, with D possibly being TRBD2 (6 bases). The CDR3 loop spans 14 amino acids. Germline V gene lookup returns CDR1 SGHTA and CDR2 FQGTGA. V lost 4 bases and J 7 bases, leaving 14 bases between the germline ends. This CDR3 is CASSSGGLLNEQFF. The CDR3 DNA follows: TGTGCCAGCAGCTCCGGGGGACTTTTAAATGAGCAGTTCTTC.

The chain uses TRBV24-1 and TRBJ1-2; D is uncertain. The germline gives CDR1 KGHDR, CDR2 SFDVKD. Trimming took off 5 bases at V and 10 bases at J, with 16 bases between the two ends. The CDR3 is made up of 13 amino acids. The CDR3: CATSGIERQNYTF. CDR3 coding DNA: TGTGCCACCAGTGGCATAGAGCGGCAGAACTACACCTTC.

The sample holds many counts of this clonotype. This chain connects TRBV11-1 to TRBJ2-6; possibly TRBD2 for D (6 bases). Germline lookup yields CDR1 SGHAT and CDR2 FQDESV (reference sequence). This CDR3 is built from 18 residues. Trimming removed 2 bases from V and 0 bases from J, with 14 bases in between. CDR3 protein: CASSLTRGFSSGANVLTF. CDR3 in DNA: TGTGCCAGCAGCTTAACCCGGGGGTTCTCCTCTGGGGCCAACGTCCTGACTTTC. Full variable domain (remainder filled in from reference TRBV11-1 and TRBJ2-6): EAEVAQSPRYKITEKSQAVAFWCDPISGHATLYWYRQILGQGPELLVQFQDESVVDDSQLPKDRFSAERLKGVDSTLKIQPAELGDSAMYLCASSLTRGFSSGANVLTFGAGSRLTVL.

The chain carries TRBV6-1 and TRBJ1-4; 7 nucleotides line up with TRBD1. Germline V lookup: CDR1 MNHNS, CDR2 SASEGT. The CDR3 consists of 17 residues. Germline trimming cut 7 bases from V and 2 bases from J; bases unmatched to any gene: 13. CDR3 sequence reads: CASILGGGAVTNEKLFF. In nucleotides, the CDR3 is TGTGCCAGCATACTGGGAGGGGGCGCGGTCACTAATGAAAAACTGTTTTTT.

Concerning this clonotype: One junction end disagrees with the germline gene, perhaps due to a read error. The CDR3 reads CSVGREANYVYTF. In DNA form, the CDR3 reads TGCAGCGTTGGACGCGAAGCTAACTATGTCTACACCTTC. The gene calls are TRBV29-1 and TRBJ1-2; D unresolved. From germline, CDR1 is SQVTM and CDR2 ANQGSEA. This CDR3 has 13 residues.

The J gene is TRBJ2-7, the V gene TRBV7-9; 12 bases line up with TRBD1. Germline values: CDR1 SEHNR, CDR2 FQNEAQ (reference sequence). This CDR3 contains 13 residues. Trimming removed 10 bases from V and 5 bases from J; junction bases left unmatched: 6. The CDR3 DNA reads TGTGCCAAAGGGACAGGGGGCCTAAACGAGCAGTACTTC. Translating gives CAKGTGGLNEQYF. The complete variable domain, with remaining parts taken from reference TRBV7-9 and TRBJ2-7, reads DTGVSQNPRHKITKRGQNVTFRCDPISEHNRLYWYRQTLGQGPEFLTYFQNEAQLEKSRLLSDRFSAERPKGSFSTLEIQRTEQGDSAMYLCAKGTGGLNEQYFGPGTRLTVT.

This sequence joins TRBV6-1 and TRBJ2-1, with TRBD2 identical over 7 bases. V was clipped by 5 bases and J by 8 bases; unmatched bases: 9. This CDR3 region has 14 residues. CDR1 is MNHNS, CDR2 SASEGT, per germline. The CDR3 spells CASSQRREGHEQFF. CDR3 bases: TGTGCCAGCAGTCAAAGGAGGGAGGGCCATGAGCAGTTCTTC.

This rearrangement joins TRBV20-1 to TRBJ2-5; D not certain. Germline V gene sequence: CDR1 DFQATT, CDR2 SNEGSKA (reference sequence). CDR3 length: 11 amino acids. V lost 7 bases, J lost 4 bases, and 10 bases lay in between. The CDR3 reads CSVSFGETQYF. CDR3 bases: TGCAGTGTTTCTTTCGGAGAGACCCAGTACTTC.

The rearrangement uses TRBV5-5 and TRBJ2-5; D gene uncertain. The V gene lost 1 base and the J gene lost 5 bases, with 9 bases spanning the gap. Germline V gene data show CDR1 as SGHKS and CDR2 as YYEKEE (reference sequence). This CDR3 comprises 13 residues. The CDR3 loop reads CASSLRVVETQYF. CDR3 DNA: TGTGCCAGCAGCTTGAGGGTGGTGGAGACCCAGTACTTC.

V gene TRBV15 combines with J gene TRBJ2-7; 7 bases are a match to TRBD1. Germline V gene lookup returns CDR1 LNHNV and CDR2 YYDKDF (reference sequence). J lost 4 bases, V lost 0 bases, and 15 bases had no gene match. The length of the CDR3 is 18 residues. Written as DNA, the CDR3 is TGTGCCACCAGCAGAGATAGGATGGTCGGGACAGAGTCTTACGAGCAGTACTTC. Encoded protein: CATSRDRMVGTESYEQYF.

This sequence joins TRBV5-6 and TRBJ1-4; no clear D. The CDR3 runs to 15 residues. Trimming left V 4 bases short and J 3 bases short, with 13 bases between. The germline V gene encodes CDR1 SGHDT and CDR2 YYEEEE. CDR3 residues: CASSPLVSANEKLFF. As DNA, the CDR3 is TGTGCCAGCAGCCCCCTCGTATCGGCTAATGAAAAACTGTTTTTT.

This rearrangement joins TRBV4-3 to TRBJ2-2; D ambiguous. Germline CDR1 LGHNA, CDR2 YSLEER. The V and J ends lost 0 bases and 3 bases respectively, with 20 bases between them. This CDR3 spans 19 amino acids. The DNA for the CDR3 is TGCGCCAGCAGCCAAGAAGCCGAGCCTGGCGGTTCCTACACCGGGGAGCTGTTTTTT. Protein: CASSQEAEPGGSYTGELFF.

This chain links TRBV7-8 with TRBJ2-7; D is ambiguous. V was clipped by 5 bases and J by 2 bases, with 10 bases between them. In germline, CDR1 is SGHVS, CDR2 FQNEAQ. The CDR3 is 13 residues long. DNA for the CDR3: TGTGCCAGCAGCCCCAGCCCCACCTACGAGCAGTACTTC. Translating gives CASSPSPTYEQYF.

This clonotype was recorded at least ten times. V usage is TRBV20-1 and J usage is TRBJ1-1, with TRBD1 as a possible D gene (6 bases). CDR3 length: 14 amino acids. Germline V gene data show CDR1 as DFQATT and CDR2 as SNEGSKA (reference sequence). The germline V and J ends were trimmed by 5 bases and 0 bases, with 13 bases remaining between them. The CDR3 region is CSAPRDNMNTEAFF. In DNA form, the CDR3 reads TGCAGTGCTCCCCGGGACAACATGAACACTGAAGCTTTCTTT.

The chain combines TRBV9 with TRBJ2-2; unclear D gene. The CDR3 spans 15 residues. Germline V lookup: CDR1 SGDLS, CDR2 YYNGEE. Trimming stripped 4 bases from V and 7 bases from J, with 17 bases between. The DNA of the CDR3 is TGTGCCAGCAGCTCCTTGTCCACTGGATTCGGGGAGCTGTTTTTT. Protein: CASSSLSTGFGELFF.